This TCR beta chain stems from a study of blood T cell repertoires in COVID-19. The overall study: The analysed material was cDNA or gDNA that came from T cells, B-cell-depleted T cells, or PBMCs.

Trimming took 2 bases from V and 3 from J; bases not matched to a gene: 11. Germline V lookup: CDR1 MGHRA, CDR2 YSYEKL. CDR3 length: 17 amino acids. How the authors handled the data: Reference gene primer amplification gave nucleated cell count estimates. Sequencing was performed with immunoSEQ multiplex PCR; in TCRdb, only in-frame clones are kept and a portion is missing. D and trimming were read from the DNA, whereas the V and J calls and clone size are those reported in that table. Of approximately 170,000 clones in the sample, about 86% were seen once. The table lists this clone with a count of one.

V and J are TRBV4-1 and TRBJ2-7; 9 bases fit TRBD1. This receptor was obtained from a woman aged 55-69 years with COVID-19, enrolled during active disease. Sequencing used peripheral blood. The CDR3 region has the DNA TGCGCCAGCAGCCAAAAAGGGGGGACAGGGAGCAGCTACGAGCAGTACTTC. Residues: CASSQKGGTGSSYEQYF.